The 28 T cell receptor beta chains in this list originate from one sample, sequenced in a study of blood T cell repertoires in COVID-19. Sequencing used immunoSEQ multiplex PCR; TCRdb keeps in-frame clones, though not all of them. The sample holds about 51,000 clones, around 90% seen once. Specimen: peripheral blood. Every receptor here comes from a middle-aged man with acute or convalescent COVID-19.

This rearrangement joins TRBV12-5 to TRBJ2-1; D is perhaps TRBD2 (5 bases). Germline assignment: CDR1 LGHNT and CDR2 FRNRAP. Trimming took 0 bases from V and 5 from J, leaving 14 bases between them. The CDR3 sequence is 16 residues long. In DNA form, the CDR3 reads TGTGCTAGTGGTTTGGTAGCTGGGCTAGCCGACAATGAGCAGTTCTTC. Translation gives CASGLVAGLADNEQFF.

This sequence joins TRBV12-3 or TRBV12-4 and TRBJ2-3; D not resolved. Trimming stripped 2 bases from V and 4 bases from J, with 7 bases between. CDR3 length equals 13 residues. Written as DNA, the CDR3 is TGTGCCAGCAGTTTATCGAGAGCAGATACGCAGTATTTT. It is translated as CASSLSRADTQYF.

The chain employs TRBV10-1 and TRBJ2-2, with 7 nucleotides matching TRBD1. Germline CDR1 WNHNN, CDR2 SYGVQD (reference sequence). V lost 4 bases to trimming and J lost 4 bases; unmatched junction nucleotides: 9. CDR3 length: 16 residues. CDR3 sequence: CASSGTTGMGTGELFF. In DNA form, the CDR3 reads TGCGCCAGCAGTGGGACGACAGGGATGGGCACCGGGGAGCTGTTTTTT.

Written as DNA, the CDR3 is TGTGCCAGCAGTGACTCAGGGGTGAATGAGCAGTTCTTC. Translation: CASSDSGVNEQFF. The chain uses TRBV6-4 and TRBJ2-1, with TRBD1 as a possible D gene (5 bases). Looked up from germline, CDR1 is MRHNA and CDR2 is SNTAGT. The ends were cut back, 0 bases at V and 7 bases at J, with 7 bases in the middle. The CDR3 is 13 residues long.

The V gene is TRBV10-2, the J gene TRBJ2-7; TRBD1 might be the D (6 bases). CDR3 length equals 15 residues. CDR1 is WSHSY and CDR2 is SAAADI in the germline V gene. V lost 3 bases to trimming and J lost 1 base, with 13 bases between them. The CDR3 sequence is CASSDRDTVSYEQYF. CDR3 nucleotides: TGCGCCAGCAGTGACCGGGACACCGTATCCTACGAGCAGTACTTC.

This clone was seen just once. The chain recombines TRBV28 with TRBJ2-1, with TRBD1 identical over 8 bases. The germline gives CDR1 MDHEN, CDR2 SYDVKM. The CDR3 runs to 17 residues. Trimming at V came to 7 bases and at J to 6 bases, leaving 17 bases not matched to a gene. CDR3 loop: CASNKNFGTGRTNEQFF. In nucleotides, the CDR3 is TGTGCCAGCAATAAAAACTTCGGGACAGGAAGGACCAATGAGCAGTTCTTC.

This clone was observed once. The CDR3 nucleotides read TGCGCCAGCAGCTTGGAGAGCTCCTACAATGAGCAGTTCTTC. Its protein product is CASSLESSYNEQFF. The chain carries TRBV5-1 and TRBJ2-1; unclear D gene. Trimming took off 0 bases at V and 0 bases at J, with 4 bases between the two ends. CDR3 length: 14 residues. Germline V gene lookup returns CDR1 SGHRS and CDR2 YFSETQ. Looking up the rest from reference TRBV5-1 and TRBJ2-1 gives the full variable domain: KAGVTQTPRYLIKTRGQQVTLSCSPISGHRSVSWYQQTPGQGLQFLFEYFSETQRNKGNFPGRFSGRQFSNSRSEMNVSTLELGDSALYLCASSLESSYNEQFFGPGTRLTVL.

This clone turned up a few times. The chain joins TRBV5-5 to TRBJ1-5, with D uncertain. Looked up from germline, CDR1 is SGHKS and CDR2 is YYEKEE (reference sequence). The CDR3 totals 15 residues. V lost 4 bases to trimming and J lost 0 bases, with 11 bases between them. As DNA, the CDR3 is TGTGCCAGCAGCCGCCTCGGGGATAGCAATCAGCCCCAGCATTTT. Translation gives CASSRLGDSNQPQHF.

This chain links TRBV6-5 with TRBJ1-1; TRBD1 aligns across 7 bases. CDR1 and CDR2 (germline): MNHEY, SVGAGI. V lost 6 bases and J lost 5; bases outside the gene matches: 9. The CDR3 consists of 14 residues. The CDR3 nucleotides read TGTGCCAGCAGATTAGACAGGGCGAGGACTGAAGCTTTCTTT. Its protein is CASRLDRARTEAFF.

The rearrangement links TRBV3-1 (or the pseudogene TRBV3-2) to TRBJ2-7; D remains ambiguous. The germline V gene encodes CDR1 LGHDT and CDR2 YNNKEL (reference sequence). The CDR3 runs 13 residues. The ends were cut back, 2 bases at V and 0 bases at J, with 5 bases in the middle. The CDR3 loop reads CASSQYSSYEQYF. The CDR3 DNA reads as TGTGCCAGCAGCCAATACAGCTCCTACGAGCAGTACTTC.

The genes are TRBV3-1 (or the pseudogene TRBV3-2) and TRBJ1-3, with D possibly matching TRBD1 (6 bases). Between the trimmed V and J ends, which lost 0 bases and 4 bases, there was a span of 10 bases. The CDR3 sequence is 15 residues long. Germline-derived CDR1 and CDR2 are LGHDT and YNNKEL (reference sequence). The CDR3: CASSQEQTGGNTIYF. DNA of the CDR3: TGTGCCAGCAGCCAAGAACAAACAGGGGGAAACACCATATATTTT.

V and J are TRBV24-1 and TRBJ1-1; D possibly corresponds to TRBD1 (5 bases). This CDR3 comprises 15 residues. V was cut by 5 bases and J by 6 bases, with 18 bases left in between. Germline CDR1 KGHDR, CDR2 SFDVKD. The CDR3 region has the DNA TGTGCCACCAGTGCTTCAGGAGCGGCGGGGCCTGAAGCTTTCTTT. This codes for CATSASGAAGPEAFF.

The gene calls are TRBV6-5 and TRBJ1-4, with D unresolved. Germline CDR1 is MNHEY and CDR2 is SVGAGI. Trimming removed 0 bases at V and 3 bases at J, with 5 bases between. There are 14 residues in the CDR3. CDR3 nucleotide sequence: TGTGCCAGCAGTTACTCCGGTCCTAATGAAAAACTGTTTTTT. Its translation is CASSYSGPNEKLFF.

This chain uses TRBV5-1 with TRBJ1-1; D call uncertain. V lost 0 bases and J 5 bases, leaving 14 bases between the germline ends. This CDR3 has 15 residues. Germline V gives CDR1 SGHRS, CDR2 YFSETQ. CDR3 sequence reads: CASSLEPGRITEAFF. DNA for the CDR3: TGCGCCAGCAGCTTGGAGCCAGGCAGAATTACTGAAGCTTTCTTT.

This clone has a single count. The V and J genes are TRBV28 and TRBJ1-2; D is undetermined. CDR1 MDHEN and CDR2 SYDVKM come from the germline V gene. There are 12 residues in the CDR3. The V end was cut by 7 bases, the J end by 8 bases, with 14 bases between. The CDR3, as DNA: TGTGCCAGCACCCCAGCCGGGGAGGGCTACACCTTC. It encodes CASTPAGEGYTF.

This CDR3 reads CASIITGVSRPQHF. The CDR3 coding sequence is TGTGCCAGCATTATCACAGGGGTATCTCGGCCCCAGCATTTT. The chain combines TRBV6-4 with TRBJ1-5, with 7 bases aligning to TRBD1. J gave up 9 bases and V 7 bases, and 12 bases lay outside the gene matches. The CDR3 is made up of 14 amino acids. Looked up from germline, CDR1 is MRHNA and CDR2 is SNTAGT.

The J gene is TRBJ2-1, the V gene TRBV27, with 10 positions matching TRBD2. The CDR3 is made up of 15 amino acids. V dropped 5 bases and J dropped 7; count of bases not matched to a gene: 8. Germline loops: CDR1 MNHEY, CDR2 SMNVEV (reference sequence). DNA for the CDR3: TGTGCCAGCAGTGCAGGGGTACTAGCGGGGAATGAGCAGTTCTTC. This encodes CASSAGVLAGNEQFF.

A single count supports this clone. The chain uses TRBV4-2 and TRBJ2-2; 12 bases line up with TRBD2. J gave up 5 bases and V 1 base, and 5 bases lay outside the gene matches. The CDR3 consists of 17 residues. Germline values: CDR1 LGHNA, CDR2 YNFKEQ. The CDR3 region has the DNA TGTGCCAGCAGCCAAGTCGAAGGACTAGCGGGGACCGGGGAGCTGTTTTTT. Translating it yields CASSQVEGLAGTGELFF.

V usage is TRBV11-2 and J usage is TRBJ2-3; 8 positions agree with TRBD2. The V gene end was trimmed by 3 bases and the J gene end by 2 bases; junction bases not matched to a gene: 10. Germline lookup yields CDR1 SGHAT and CDR2 FQNNGV. The CDR3 covers 17 residues. The CDR3, as DNA: TGTGCCAGCAGCTTCCGGCGGGGGGCGGTTTCCACAGATACGCAGTATTTT. It codes for CASSFRRGAVSTDTQYF.

The rearrangement links TRBV19 to TRBJ2-2; TRBD2 is a possible D gene (5 bases). Germline V gene data show CDR1 as LNHDA and CDR2 as SQIVND (reference sequence). The CDR3 runs to 16 residues. V was pared by 3 bases and J by 0 bases, with 11 bases between. This CDR3 reads CASSISGGSNTGELFF. CDR3 DNA: TGTGCCAGTAGTATTAGTGGCGGGTCGAACACCGGGGAGCTGTTTTTT.

The genes are TRBV7-8 and TRBJ2-3; TRBD2 agrees at 7 bases. The CDR3 is made up of 15 amino acids. Unmatched junction bases numbered 11, after V lost 5 bases and J lost 6 bases. CDR1 and CDR2 from the germline V gene are SGHVS and FQNEAQ. CDR3 loop: CASSTEELASDTQYF. The CDR3 bases are TGTGCCAGCAGCACAGAGGAACTAGCGAGTGATACGCAGTATTTT.

The rearrangement links TRBV14 to TRBJ1-2, with a possible D match to TRBD1 (5 bases). CDR1 and CDR2 (germline): SGHDN, FVKESK. The CDR3 length is 15 residues. Between the trimmed V and J ends, which lost 5 bases and 7 bases, there was a span of 20 bases. The CDR3 coding sequence is TGTGCCAGCAGCGAAGGGGCCGGTGTGAAGTTTGGCTACACCTTC. It specifies CASSEGAGVKFGYTF.

This rearrangement joins TRBV6-5 to TRBJ1-1; weak D call: TRBD1 (5 bases). This CDR3 has 16 residues. The V end was cut by 4 bases, the J end by 0 bases, with 15 bases between. Germline values: CDR1 MNHEY, CDR2 SVGAGI. The CDR3 protein is CASSSNGAGVNTEAFF. As DNA, the CDR3 is TGTGCCAGCAGTTCGAATGGGGCGGGGGTGAACACTGAAGCTTTCTTT.

The rearrangement links TRBV6-5 to TRBJ2-3; TRBD2 agrees at 10 bases. Per germline, CDR1 MNHEY and CDR2 SVGAGI. The CDR3 covers 11 residues. This chain's CDR3 is CAAGGGDTQYF. The CDR3 DNA sequence: TGTGCAGCGGGGGGGGGAGATACGCAGTATTTT.

V and J are TRBV5-1 and TRBJ2-7; unclear D gene. V was clipped by 0 bases and J by 6 bases, with 7 bases between them. This CDR3 comprises 12 residues. Germline V gives CDR1 SGHRS, CDR2 YFSETQ. The CDR3 sequence: CASSLDTREQYF. CDR3 sequence (DNA): TGCGCCAGCAGCTTGGATACGCGCGAGCAGTACTTC.

The rearrangement links TRBV2 to TRBJ1-3; D call uncertain. Germline V gives CDR1 SNHLY, CDR2 FYNNEI. Trimming left V 4 bases short and J 4 bases short, with 17 bases between. The length of the CDR3 is 16 residues. Here the CDR3 DNA reads TGTGCCAGCAGTGTTGTGCCGGGGATCTCCGGAAACACCATATATTTT. Its translation is CASSVVPGISGNTIYF. Supplemented by reference TRBV2 and TRBJ1-3, the full variable domain reads EPEVTQTPSHQVTQMGQEVILRCVPISNHLYFYWYRQILGQKVEFLVSFYNNEISEKSEIFDDQFSVERPDGSNFTLKIRSTKLEDSAMYFCASSVVPGISGNTIYFGEGSWLTVV.

The chain couples TRBV20-1 to TRBJ2-3, with 7 bases identical to TRBD2. With 3 bases clipped from V and 3 bases from J, the junction kept 3 bases outside the gene matches. Germline values: CDR1 DFQATT, CDR2 SNEGSKA (reference sequence). The CDR3 runs 13 residues. The CDR3 DNA follows: TGCAGTGCTAGTCGGGACTATACAGATACGCAGTATTTT. Residues: CSASRDYTDTQYF.

The CDR3 region has the DNA TGTGCCAGCAGCCGACTCCACAGGATGAACACTGAAGCTTTCTTT. Protein: CASSRLHRMNTEAFF. The chain employs TRBV5-6 and TRBJ1-1; a weak D match, TRBD1 (5 bases). V was pared by 4 bases and J by 0 bases, with 13 bases between. The CDR3 sequence is 15 residues long. The germline V gene has CDR1 SGHDT and CDR2 YYEEEE. Based on the CDR3 plus reference TRBV5-6 and TRBJ1-1, the full variable domain is DAGVTQSPTHLIKTRGQQVTLRCSPKSGHDTVSWYQQALGQGPQFIFQYYEEEERQRGNFPDRFSGHQFPNYSSELNVNALLLGDSALYLCASSRLHRMNTEAFFGQGTRLTVV.